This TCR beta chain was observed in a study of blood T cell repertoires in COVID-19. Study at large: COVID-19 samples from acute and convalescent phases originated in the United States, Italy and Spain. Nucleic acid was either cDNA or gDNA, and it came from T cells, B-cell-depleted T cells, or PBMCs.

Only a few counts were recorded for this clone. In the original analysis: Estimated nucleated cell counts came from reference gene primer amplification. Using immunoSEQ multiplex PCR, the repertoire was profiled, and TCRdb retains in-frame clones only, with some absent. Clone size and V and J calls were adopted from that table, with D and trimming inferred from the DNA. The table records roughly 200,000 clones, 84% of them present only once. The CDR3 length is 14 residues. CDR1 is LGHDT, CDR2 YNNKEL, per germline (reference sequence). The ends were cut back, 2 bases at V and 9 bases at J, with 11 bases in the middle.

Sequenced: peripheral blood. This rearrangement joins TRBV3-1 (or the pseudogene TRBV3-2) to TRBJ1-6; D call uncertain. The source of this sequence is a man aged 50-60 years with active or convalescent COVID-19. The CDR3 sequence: CASSQSGAGSPLHF. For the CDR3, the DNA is TGTGCCAGCAGCCAAAGTGGAGCTGGTTCACCCCTCCACTTT.